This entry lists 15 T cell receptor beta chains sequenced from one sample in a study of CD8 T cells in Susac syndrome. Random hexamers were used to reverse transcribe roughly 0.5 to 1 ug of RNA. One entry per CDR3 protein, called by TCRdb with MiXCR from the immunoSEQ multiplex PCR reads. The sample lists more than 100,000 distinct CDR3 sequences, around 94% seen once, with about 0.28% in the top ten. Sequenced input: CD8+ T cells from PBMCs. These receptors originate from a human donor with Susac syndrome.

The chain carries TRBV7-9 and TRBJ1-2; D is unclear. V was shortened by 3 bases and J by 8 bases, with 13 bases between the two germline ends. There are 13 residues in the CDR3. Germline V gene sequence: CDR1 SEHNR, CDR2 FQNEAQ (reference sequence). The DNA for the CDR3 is TGTGCCAGCAGCTTCCCGGGCGGAGCCGGCTACACCTTC. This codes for CASSFPGGAGYTF. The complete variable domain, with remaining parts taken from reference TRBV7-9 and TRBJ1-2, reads DTGVSQNPRHKITKRGQNVTFRCDPISEHNRLYWYRQTLGQGPEFLTYFQNEAQLEKSRLLSDRFSAERPKGSFSTLEIQRTEQGDSAMYLCASSFPGGAGYTFGSGTRLTVV.

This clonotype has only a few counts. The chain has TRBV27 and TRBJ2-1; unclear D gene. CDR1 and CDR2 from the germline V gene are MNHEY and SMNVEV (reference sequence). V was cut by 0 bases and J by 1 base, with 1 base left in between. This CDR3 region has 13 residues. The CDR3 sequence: CASSLSSYNEQFF. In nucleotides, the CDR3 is TGTGCCAGCAGTTTATCGTCCTACAATGAGCAGTTCTTC.

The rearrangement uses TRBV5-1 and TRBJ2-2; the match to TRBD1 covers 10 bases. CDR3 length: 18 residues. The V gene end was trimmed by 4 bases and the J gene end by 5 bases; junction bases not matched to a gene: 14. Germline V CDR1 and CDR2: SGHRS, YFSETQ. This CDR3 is CASSPEAADRGKTGELFF. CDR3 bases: TGCGCCAGCAGCCCGGAGGCGGCGGACAGGGGGAAAACCGGGGAGCTGTTTTTT.

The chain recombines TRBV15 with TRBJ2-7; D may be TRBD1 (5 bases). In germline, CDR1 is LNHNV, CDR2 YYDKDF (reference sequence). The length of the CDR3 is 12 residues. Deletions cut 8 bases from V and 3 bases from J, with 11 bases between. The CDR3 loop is CATGDRRYEQYF. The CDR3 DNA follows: TGTGCCACCGGAGACAGACGCTACGAGCAGTACTTC.

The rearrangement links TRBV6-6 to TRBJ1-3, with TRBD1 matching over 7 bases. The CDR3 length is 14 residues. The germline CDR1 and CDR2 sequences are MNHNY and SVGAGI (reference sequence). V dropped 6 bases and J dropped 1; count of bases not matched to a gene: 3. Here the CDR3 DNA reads TGTGCCAGCAGCCCGACAGGGTCTGGAAACACCATATATTTT. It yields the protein CASSPTGSGNTIYF.

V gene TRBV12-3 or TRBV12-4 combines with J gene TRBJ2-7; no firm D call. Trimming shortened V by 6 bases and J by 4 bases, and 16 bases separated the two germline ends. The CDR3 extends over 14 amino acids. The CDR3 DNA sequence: TGTGCCAGCAGCCATACGGGCCCGGCTTACGAGCAGTACTTC. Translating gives CASSHTGPAYEQYF.

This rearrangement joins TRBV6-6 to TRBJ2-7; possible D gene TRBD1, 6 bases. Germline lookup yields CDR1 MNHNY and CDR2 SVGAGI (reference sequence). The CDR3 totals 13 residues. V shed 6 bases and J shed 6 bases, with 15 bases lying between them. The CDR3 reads CASRVLKGVEQYF. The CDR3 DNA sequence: TGTGCCAGCAGGGTATTGAAGGGGGTCGAGCAGTACTTC.

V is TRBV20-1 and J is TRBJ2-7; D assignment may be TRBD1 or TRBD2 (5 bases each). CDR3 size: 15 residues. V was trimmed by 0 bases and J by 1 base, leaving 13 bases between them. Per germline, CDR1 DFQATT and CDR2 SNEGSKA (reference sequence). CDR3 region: CSAREGTGLSYEQYF. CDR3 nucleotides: TGCAGTGCTAGAGAAGGGACGGGGCTGTCCTACGAGCAGTACTTC.

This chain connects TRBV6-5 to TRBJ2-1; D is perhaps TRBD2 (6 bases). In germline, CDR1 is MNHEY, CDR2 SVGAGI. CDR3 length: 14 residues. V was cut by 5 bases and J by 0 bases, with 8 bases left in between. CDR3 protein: CASSPTSSYNEQFF. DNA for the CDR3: TGTGCCAGCAGTCCGACTAGCTCCTACAATGAGCAGTTCTTC.

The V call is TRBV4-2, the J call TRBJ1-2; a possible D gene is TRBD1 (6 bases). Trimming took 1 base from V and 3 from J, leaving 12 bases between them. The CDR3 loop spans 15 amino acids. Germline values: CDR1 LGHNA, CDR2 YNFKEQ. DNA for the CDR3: TGTGCCAGCAGCCAAGGCGACAGGTTGGACTATGGCTACACCTTC. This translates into CASSQGDRLDYGYTF.

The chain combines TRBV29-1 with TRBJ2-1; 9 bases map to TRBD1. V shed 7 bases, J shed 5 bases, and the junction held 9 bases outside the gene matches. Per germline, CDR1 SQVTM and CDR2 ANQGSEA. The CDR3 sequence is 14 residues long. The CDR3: CSAFRDREHNEQFF. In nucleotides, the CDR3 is TGCAGCGCCTTCCGGGACAGGGAACACAATGAGCAGTTCTTC.

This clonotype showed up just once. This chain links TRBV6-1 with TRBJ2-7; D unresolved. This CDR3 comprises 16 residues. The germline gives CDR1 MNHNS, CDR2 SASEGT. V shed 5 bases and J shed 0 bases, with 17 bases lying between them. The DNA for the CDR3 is TGTGCCAGCAGTCCCCTTGAAGTCACACCCTCCTACGAGCAGTACTTC. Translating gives CASSPLEVTPSYEQYF.

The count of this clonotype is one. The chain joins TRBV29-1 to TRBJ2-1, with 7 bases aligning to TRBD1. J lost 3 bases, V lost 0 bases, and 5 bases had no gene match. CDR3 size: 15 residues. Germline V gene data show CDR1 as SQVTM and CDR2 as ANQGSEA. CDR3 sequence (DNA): TGCAGCGTTGAAGATGGGGACAGAAACTACAATGAGCAGTTCTTC. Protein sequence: CSVEDGDRNYNEQFF.

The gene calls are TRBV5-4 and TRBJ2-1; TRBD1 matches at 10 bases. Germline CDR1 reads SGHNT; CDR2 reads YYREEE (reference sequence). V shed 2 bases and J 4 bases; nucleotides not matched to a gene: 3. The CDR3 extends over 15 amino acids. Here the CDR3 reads CASSLGTGEYNEQFF. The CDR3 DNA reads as TGTGCCAGCAGCTTAGGGACAGGGGAATACAATGAGCAGTTCTTC. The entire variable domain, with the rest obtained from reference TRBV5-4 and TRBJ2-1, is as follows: ETGVTQSPTHLIKTRGQQVTLRCSSQSGHNTVSWYQQALGQGPQFIFQYYREEENGRGNFPPRFSGLQFPNYSSELNVNALELDDSALYLCASSLGTGEYNEQFFGPGTRLTVL.

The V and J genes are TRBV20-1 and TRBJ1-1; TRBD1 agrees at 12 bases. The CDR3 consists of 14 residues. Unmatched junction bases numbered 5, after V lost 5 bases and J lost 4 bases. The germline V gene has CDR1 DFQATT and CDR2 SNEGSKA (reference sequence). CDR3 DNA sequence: TGCAGTGCTGGTGGGACAGGGGGCAGCACTGAAGCTTTCTTT. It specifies CSAGGTGGSTEAFF.